A single TCR beta chain is shown here with its context. The data were taken from a study of blood T cell repertoires in COVID-19. At the level of the study: COVID-19 samples from acute and convalescent phases originated in the United States, Italy and Spain.

In the original processing: Estimated nucleated cell counts came from reference gene primer amplification. Here immunoSEQ multiplex PCR was the method, and the copy in TCRdb shows in-frame clones only, minus some. That table gives V, J and clone size, and the DNA gave D and trimming. The data hold roughly 200,000 clones, with approximately 90% observed a single time. Germline V gene data show CDR1 as SGHVS and CDR2 as FQNEAQ. V dropped 0 bases and J dropped 3; count of bases not matched to a gene: 2. This CDR3 has 15 residues. The specimen sequenced was peripheral blood. The chain employs TRBV7-8 and TRBJ1-5; 7 bases are a match to TRBD1. The receptor was derived from a man aged 55 to 70 who had recovered from COVID-19. CDR3 region: CASSLAGTVNQPQHF. In DNA form, the CDR3 reads TGTGCCAGCAGCTTAGCAGGGACAGTCAATCAGCCCCAGCATTTT.